This T cell receptor beta chain was identified in a study of blood T cell repertoires in COVID-19. Study at large: Specimens from acute and convalescent COVID-19 originated in the United States, Italy and Spain. From T cells, B-cell-depleted T cells, or PBMCs came the material, which was cDNA or gDNA.

Between the trimmed V and J ends, which lost 5 bases and 3 bases, there was a span of 17 bases. The CDR3 runs 16 residues. Per germline, CDR1 SGHTA and CDR2 FQGNSA. As processed by the authors: The authors estimated nucleated cell counts from reference gene primer amplification. Assay used: immunoSEQ multiplex PCR; TCRdb lists only in-frame clones, some missing. V, J and clone size are taken as reported in that table, and D and trimming were inferred from the DNA itself. Of around 260,000 clones listed, 83% are singletons. This receptor was identified in a woman in her fifties or sixties who had recovered from COVID-19. This rearrangement joins TRBV7-2 to TRBJ1-3, with D maybe TRBD1 (6 bases). Sequences were obtained from peripheral blood. The CDR3 DNA reads as TGTGCCAGCAGCCCAGGGGATTTGGGGTTTGGAAACACCATATATTTT. Protein sequence: CASSPGDLGFGNTIYF.